This T cell receptor (beta chain) was sequenced in a study of blood T cell repertoires in COVID-19. Study background: Some COVID-19 samples were acute and others convalescent; all came from the United States, Italy and Spain. The analysed material was cDNA or gDNA that came from T cells, B-cell-depleted T cells, or PBMCs.

V lost 0 bases, J lost 2 bases, and 5 bases stayed unmatched. Germline CDR1 SGHDN, CDR2 FVKESK. This CDR3 contains 16 residues. Method: immunoSEQ multiplex PCR; TCRdb's copy keeps in-frame clones and lacks some. The data hold more than 110,000 clones, with roughly 84% observed a single time. This receptor was obtained from a human donor in a cohort sampled during active COVID-19. The chain recombines TRBV14 with TRBJ2-3; 7 nucleotides agree with TRBD1. Material for sequencing was peripheral blood. In DNA, the CDR3 is TGTGCCAGCAGCCAAGATGGGGACAGCCTCACAGATACGCAGTATTTT. The encoded protein is CASSQDGDSLTDTQYF.